The sequence of this T cell receptor (beta chain) was determined in a study of cytomegalovirus exposure and HLA in healthy donors. Study-level background: Out of 150 million to 200 million T cells, an earlier analysis found roughly 100 million unique TCR beta sequences in total.

Findings of the study overall: Common viral pathogens seemed, in a later analysis, to connect with several of the most significant clusters. Researchers reported that a few CMV-associated chains were confirmed in vitro as CMV antigen-specific. Roughly 170 TCR beta chains were listed as cytomegalovirus-associated.

A multiplex PCR was run with 60 Vbeta primers and 13 Jbeta primers. Profiling relied on immunoSEQ multiplex PCR, and the TCRdb table lists in-frame clones only, not all of them. The sample has about 110,000 clones, 75% to 85% seen once. For this clone: The antigen remains undetermined.

The junction had 6 bases not matched to a gene; V was cut back by 1 base and J by 3 bases. Germline V gene data show CDR1 as MGHRA and CDR2 as YSYEKL. The CDR3 has 16 residues. This chain links TRBV4-1 with TRBJ2-3, with 8 bases that match TRBD2. Material for sequencing was PBMCs. The origin of this receptor is a woman in her late teens or twenties in good health and CMV-seropositive. The CDR3 DNA sequence: TGCGCCAGCAGCCAAGGGCTAGCGGGTAAGACAGATACGCAGTATTTT. Residues: CASSQGLAGKTDTQYF.